The 32 T cell receptor beta chains below were found in one sample sequenced in a study of T cell changes during pregnancy in multiple sclerosis. Only in-frame clones appear in the TCRdb table, and some are missing; sequencing was by immunoSEQ multiplex PCR. The data show 15,000 or so clones, around 96% seen once. The sequencing used peripheral blood, collected in the third trimester of pregnancy. The receptors stem from a female donor with multiple sclerosis, enrolled in a pregnancy study.

The chain is built from TRBV30 and TRBJ1-3, with TRBD1 as a possible D gene (5 bases). Germline assignment: CDR1 GTSNPN and CDR2 SVGIG (reference sequence). The CDR3 spans 15 residues. The V gene lost 3 bases and the J gene lost 0 bases, with 12 bases spanning the gap. CDR3 in amino acids: CAWREGRNSGNTIYF. Here the CDR3 DNA reads TGTGCCTGGAGGGAGGGACGGAACTCTGGAAACACCATATATTTT.

The genes are TRBV4-1 and TRBJ2-2; 9 nucleotides agree with TRBD1. The CDR3 contains 14 residues. J lost 6 bases, V lost 2 bases, and 1 base had no gene match. Germline CDR1 MGHRA, CDR2 YSYEKL. CDR3 bases: TGCGCCAGCAGCCAACGGACAGGGGCCGGGGAGCTGTTTTTT. It yields the protein CASSQRTGAGELFF.

This clone was recorded only once. The chain recombines TRBV19 with TRBJ1-5, with D perhaps matching TRBD1 (5 bases). Germline loops: CDR1 LNHDA, CDR2 SQIVND (reference sequence). V gave up 4 bases and J gave up 3 bases, with 13 bases separating them. This CDR3 comprises 15 residues. CDR3 in amino acids: CASSSGSGYNQPQHF. Written as DNA, the CDR3 is TGTGCCAGTAGTAGCGGCTCAGGGTACAATCAGCCCCAGCATTTT.

CDR3 region: CASSLFQGVGNSPLHF. The CDR3 DNA sequence: TGTGCCAGCAGCTTATTCCAGGGGGTTGGCAATTCACCCCTCCACTTT. The chain joins TRBV11-2 to TRBJ1-6; TRBD1 matches 7 bases. Trimming cost V 2 bases and J 7 bases; bases outside gene matches: 8. Per germline, CDR1 SGHAT and CDR2 FQNNGV. This CDR3 is built from 16 residues.

The chain has TRBV7-9 and TRBJ1-2; tentative D call: TRBD1 (5 bases). The V end lost 4 bases, the J end lost 1 base, and 13 bases lay between the germline ends. CDR3 length: 15 amino acids. Germline V gene sequence: CDR1 SEHNR, CDR2 FQNEAQ (reference sequence). As DNA, the CDR3 is TGTGCCAGCAGCTCGCCGGGGGAGCATAACTATGGCTACACCTTC. Residues: CASSSPGEHNYGYTF.

This clone came up once. The chain carries TRBV27 and TRBJ2-1; 8 bases are a match to TRBD1. This CDR3 region has 16 residues. CDR1 and CDR2 from the germline V gene are MNHEY and SMNVEV (reference sequence). With V trimmed by 6 bases and J by 5 bases, 12 bases remained unmatched. The CDR3 reads CASRDEGQATDNEQFF. CDR3 DNA: TGTGCCAGCAGGGACGAGGGACAGGCAACCGACAATGAGCAGTTCTTC.

The chain employs TRBV5-1 and TRBJ2-5, with D maybe TRBD2 (5 bases). This CDR3 contains 13 residues. Germline CDR1 reads SGHRS; CDR2 reads YFSETQ. V was clipped by 3 bases and J by 3 bases, with 9 bases between them. CDR3 DNA sequence: TGCGCCAGCAGCTCACTAGAGAAAGAGACCCAGTACTTC. It codes for CASSSLEKETQYF.

The chain couples TRBV7-9 to TRBJ2-7; weak D call: TRBD1 (5 bases). Germline CDR1 is SEHNR and CDR2 is FQNEAQ (reference sequence). V was trimmed by 4 bases and J by 6 bases, leaving 10 bases between them. The CDR3 runs 12 residues. The CDR3 region is CASSSSGFEQYF. CDR3 DNA: TGTGCCAGCAGCTCATCAGGGTTCGAGCAGTACTTC.

The chain combines TRBV11-2 with TRBJ1-3, with D uncertain. CDR1 SGHAT and CDR2 FQNNGV come from the germline V gene. V was cut by 5 bases and J by 0 bases, with 8 bases left in between. The length of the CDR3 is 14 residues. The CDR3 loop is CASSPRFSGNTIYF. CDR3 DNA sequence: TGTGCCAGCAGCCCGAGGTTCTCTGGAAACACCATATATTTT.

The chain recombines TRBV6-5 with TRBJ1-1, with D possibly TRBD1 on 5 matching bases. The V and J ends lost 8 bases and 0 bases respectively, with 16 bases between them. Germline assignment: CDR1 MNHEY and CDR2 SVGAGI. The CDR3 spans 15 residues. CDR3 loop: CASRPGPFMNTEAFF. The CDR3 DNA reads TGTGCCAGCCGCCCAGGGCCATTCATGAACACTGAAGCTTTCTTT.

The V call is TRBV7-2, the J call TRBJ2-7, with TRBD2 as a possible D gene (5 bases). V was cut by 3 bases and J by 2 bases, with 8 bases left in between. Germline V CDR1 and CDR2: SGHTA, FQGNSA. The CDR3 has 13 amino acids. The CDR3 bases are TGTGCCAGCAGCTTTGCGACTACCTACGAGCAGTACTTC. Translation: CASSFATTYEQYF.

The V call is TRBV9, the J call TRBJ2-2; 13 bases align to TRBD2. The germline gives CDR1 SGDLS, CDR2 YYNGEE. The CDR3 is 18 residues long. Losses at the gene ends were 1 base for V and 2 bases for J; bases not matched to a gene: 5. DNA for the CDR3: TGTGCCAGCAGCGTAACTAGCGGGGGGGCCGTCAACACCGGGGAGCTGTTTTTT. As protein: CASSVTSGGAVNTGELFF. Variable domain in full (rest from reference TRBV9 and TRBJ2-2): DSGVTQTPKHLITATGQRVTLRCSPRSGDLSVYWYQQSLDQGLQFLIQYYNGEERAKGNILERFSAQQFPDLHSELNLSSLELGDSALYFCASSVTSGGAVNTGELFFGEGSRLTVL.

This chain links TRBV15 with TRBJ2-7; D may be TRBD2 (5 bases). This CDR3 region has 13 residues. Trimming took 5 bases from V and 3 from J, leaving 11 bases between them. Germline CDR1 reads LNHNV; CDR2 reads YYDKDF (reference sequence). This CDR3 reads CATSGGEVYEQYF. The CDR3 DNA is TGTGCCACCAGCGGAGGTGAGGTCTACGAGCAGTACTTC.

This rearrangement joins TRBV6-1 to TRBJ1-6, with D maybe TRBD1 (6 bases). CDR1 is MNHNS and CDR2 is SASEGT in the germline V gene. This CDR3 has 15 residues. V was shortened by 6 bases and J by 5 bases, with 14 bases between the two germline ends. The CDR3, as DNA: TGTGCCAGCAGAGCAGGGGCTATGAATAATTCACCCCTCCACTTT. This codes for CASRAGAMNNSPLHF.

The rearrangement uses TRBV6-1 and TRBJ2-7, with D perhaps TRBD2 (5 bases). The germline V gene has CDR1 MNHNS and CDR2 SASEGT. There are 14 residues in the CDR3. The V end was cut by 5 bases, the J end by 3 bases, with 14 bases between. The CDR3 DNA follows: TGTGCCAGCAGTCTCCGGGAAAAGGGCTACGAGCAGTACTTC. As protein: CASSLREKGYEQYF.

The rearrangement links TRBV28 to TRBJ1-2, with 8 positions matching TRBD1. CDR1 is MDHEN and CDR2 is SYDVKM in the germline V gene. V trimming: 3 bases; J trimming: 9 bases; junction bases outside the gene matches: 9. This CDR3 has 14 residues. In DNA form, the CDR3 reads TGTGCCAGCAGTTTTGCGACAGGGGAGTATCGCTACACCTTC. Amino acid sequence: CASSFATGEYRYTF.

This chain uses TRBV28 with TRBJ1-1; unclear D gene. The V gene lost 6 bases and the J gene lost 11 bases, with 19 bases spanning the gap. The CDR3 covers 13 residues. The germline CDR1 and CDR2 sequences are MDHEN and SYDVKM. The CDR3 spells CASSLTSIAEAFF. Here the CDR3 DNA reads TGTGCCAGCAGCCTGACTAGTATAGCGGAGGCTTTCTTT.

CDR3 sequence reads: CASSRGSSYEQYF. The CDR3 coding sequence is TGTGCCAGCTCCCGCGGGAGCTCCTACGAGCAGTACTTC. The chain joins TRBV18 to TRBJ2-7, with TRBD2 identical over 7 bases. In germline, CDR1 is KGHSH, CDR2 LQKENI. This CDR3 is built from 13 residues. V shed 6 bases, J shed 0 bases, and the junction held 2 bases outside the gene matches.

The chain couples TRBV27 to TRBJ2-5; 9 nucleotides match TRBD2. Trimming at V came to 5 bases and at J to 0 bases, leaving 7 bases not matched to a gene. The CDR3 contains 16 residues. Germline lookup yields CDR1 MNHEY and CDR2 SMNVEV (reference sequence). The CDR3 loop is CASSALAGAHQETQYF. The DNA of the CDR3 is TGTGCCAGCAGTGCCTTAGCGGGGGCCCACCAAGAGACCCAGTACTTC.

V is TRBV5-5 and J is TRBJ2-7, with 8 bases matching TRBD1. CDR1 is SGHKS and CDR2 is YYEKEE in the germline V gene (reference sequence). V lost 4 bases, J lost 3 bases, and 9 bases stayed unmatched. CDR3 length: 15 residues. CDR3 sequence (DNA): TGTGCCAGCAGCCAGTCTGGACAGGGAGGCTACGAGCAGTACTTC. Translation: CASSQSGQGGYEQYF.

The V call is TRBV6-5, the J call TRBJ1-5; 8 positions agree with TRBD1. V lost 3 bases, J lost 1 base, and 2 bases stayed unmatched. CDR1 is MNHEY and CDR2 is SVGAGI in the germline V gene. The CDR3 consists of 15 residues. In nucleotides, the CDR3 is TGTGCCAGCAGTTATGGACAGGGCAGCAATCAGCCCCAGCATTTT. Translated, it gives CASSYGQGSNQPQHF.

V is TRBV19 and J is TRBJ1-1; 9 bases align to TRBD1. V dropped 4 bases and J dropped 6; count of bases not matched to a gene: 9. Per germline, CDR1 LNHDA and CDR2 SQIVND (reference sequence). The CDR3 has 15 amino acids. DNA of the CDR3: TGTGCCAGTAGTAAAGGGGACAGGGCTGTGCCTGAAGCTTTCTTT. It is translated as CASSKGDRAVPEAFF.

CDR3 DNA sequence: TGTGCCAGCAGCCCTACCGGGAGCCAGCGGAACGATGAGCAGTTCTTC. It encodes CASSPTGSQRNDEQFF. V and J are TRBV7-9 and TRBJ2-1, with a weak D call TRBD2 (6 bases). The V gene lost 5 bases and the J gene lost 8 bases, with 22 bases spanning the gap. The CDR3 sequence is 16 residues long. Germline-derived CDR1 and CDR2 are SEHNR and FQNEAQ (reference sequence).

The chain couples TRBV19 to TRBJ2-2, with D unresolved. V shed 5 bases and J shed 4 bases, with 14 bases lying between them. From germline, CDR1 is LNHDA and CDR2 SQIVND (reference sequence). The CDR3 loop spans 15 amino acids. CDR3 sequence (DNA): TGTGCCAGTAGTCCTACCCTGGGCCCCACCGGGGAGCTGTTTTTT. Translation gives CASSPTLGPTGELFF.

The rearrangement joins TRBV9 to TRBJ2-1, with 9 bases lining up with TRBD2. V was clipped by 0 bases and J by 2 bases; unmatched bases: 0. Germline V gene lookup returns CDR1 SGDLS and CDR2 YYNGEE. The CDR3 length is 15 residues. CDR3 protein: CASSVGLAAYNEQFF. The CDR3 bases are TGTGCCAGCAGCGTAGGACTAGCGGCCTACAATGAGCAGTTCTTC.

V and J are TRBV7-2 and TRBJ2-7, with 7 bases aligning to TRBD1. The junction had 16 bases not matched to a gene; V was cut back by 4 bases and J by 10 bases. Germline CDR1 is SGHTA and CDR2 is FQGNSA. The CDR3 has 15 residues. The DNA of the CDR3 is TGTGCCAGCAGCTCACTAAGGGGGCGTGACAGCAGTCAGTACTTC. Translated, it gives CASSSLRGRDSSQYF. The full variable domain, in which reference TRBV7-2 and TRBJ2-7 provide the parts outside the CDR3, is GAGVSQSPSNKVTEKGKDVELRCDPISGHTALYWYRQSLGQGLEFLIYFQGNSAPDKSGLPSDRFSAERTGGSVSTLTIQRTQQEDSAVYLCASSSLRGRDSSQYFGPGTRLTVT.

The V gene is TRBV6-5, the J gene TRBJ2-2; a possible D gene is TRBD1 (5 bases). Deletions cut 5 bases from V and 0 bases from J, with 10 bases between. The CDR3 extends over 15 amino acids. The germline gives CDR1 MNHEY, CDR2 SVGAGI. CDR3 DNA sequence: TGTGCCAGCAGTCGACAGTTCGCGAACACCGGGGAGCTGTTTTTT. Amino acid sequence: CASSRQFANTGELFF.

This clone was recorded once. The rearrangement joins TRBV7-6 to TRBJ2-3; D is unresolved. V lost 1 base to trimming and J lost 1 base, with 12 bases between them. Germline loops: CDR1 SGHVS, CDR2 FNYEAQ. The CDR3 loop spans 16 amino acids. CDR3 residues: CASSLGFIAGTDTQYF. CDR3 coding DNA: TGTGCCAGCAGCTTAGGGTTTATAGCAGGCACAGATACGCAGTATTTT. The whole variable domain, remainder taken from reference TRBV7-6 and TRBJ2-3, is GAGVSQSPRYKVTKRGQDVALRCDPISGHVSLYWYRQALGQGPEFLTYFNYEAQQDKSGLPNDRFSAERPEGSISTLTIQRTEQRDSAMYRCASSLGFIAGTDTQYFGPGTRLTVL.

V is TRBV11-3 and J is TRBJ2-2; D remains unclear. Germline CDR1 is SGHNT and CDR2 is YENEEA. Trimming took 4 bases from V and 4 from J, leaving 7 bases between them. There are 13 residues in the CDR3. For the CDR3, the DNA is TGTGCCAGCAGCTCCGCTATCACCGGGGAGCTGTTTTTT. Translated, it gives CASSSAITGELFF.

The sample holds one count of this clone. V gene TRBV27 combines with J gene TRBJ2-5; TRBD1 matches at 8 bases. Germline values: CDR1 MNHEY, CDR2 SMNVEV (reference sequence). J lost 5 bases, V lost 6 bases, and 11 bases had no gene match. The length of the CDR3 is 15 residues. CDR3 in amino acids: CASSPSPGGWETQYF. The CDR3 bases are TGTGCCAGCAGCCCCTCTCCAGGGGGCTGGGAGACCCAGTACTTC.

The CDR3 DNA reads as TGTGCCAGCAGCGCGTCCGGGACAGTTCAGGGAGATACGCAGTATTTT. Protein sequence: CASSASGTVQGDTQYF. The J gene is TRBJ2-3, the V gene TRBV9, with TRBD1 matching over 7 bases. The CDR3 is made up of 16 amino acids. The V gene end was trimmed by 3 bases and the J gene end by 5 bases; junction bases not matched to a gene: 12. Germline V gene sequence: CDR1 SGDLS, CDR2 YYNGEE.

This sequence joins TRBV5-5 and TRBJ2-3; TRBD2 agrees at 10 bases. Germline loops: CDR1 SGHKS, CDR2 YYEKEE (reference sequence). The V segment lost 4 bases and the J segment 0 bases; nucleotides outside the gene matches: 5. The CDR3 contains 16 residues. CDR3 residues: CASSTGLAASTDTQYF. The CDR3, as DNA: TGTGCCAGCAGCACAGGACTAGCGGCTAGCACAGATACGCAGTATTTT.